This T cell receptor beta chain was identified during a study of blood T cell repertoires in COVID-19. The authors' processing: By means of reference gene primer amplification, nucleated cell counts were estimated. Sequencing used immunoSEQ multiplex PCR; TCRdb keeps in-frame clones, though not all of them. V and J calls and clone size are those listed in that table; D and trimming were worked out from the DNA. Altogether tens of thousands of clones are present, around 86% being singletons, with the ten largest covering about 2%. Germline V CDR1 and CDR2: SGHDN, FVKESK. The V end was cut by 5 bases, the J end by 0 bases, with 5 bases between. This CDR3 is 13 amino acids long.

This clonotype was sampled from a woman aged 70 to 79 with acute or convalescent COVID-19. Sequencing was done on a sample of peripheral blood. V gene TRBV14 combines with J gene TRBJ1-3; the D is unclear. In DNA form, the CDR3 reads TGTGCCAGCAGCTTATTCTCTGGAAACACCATATATTTT. Protein: CASSLFSGNTIYF.